This T cell receptor beta chain is drawn from a study of cytomegalovirus exposure and HLA in healthy donors. Regarding the study as a whole: It was shown in a later analysis that HLA-associated TCR beta chains were more clonally expanded than other, equally common chains. Data from an earlier analysis indicated that most TCR beta V segments were productive either about 87% or about 30% of the time.

A remark on this clone: The antigen is undetermined.

The primer mix had 60 Vbeta and 13 Jbeta primers. This table comes from immunoSEQ multiplex PCR, and its TCRdb copy is limited to in-frame clones, with some not included. Among a few hundred thousand clones listed, nearly 95% were seen once. The CDR3 loop spans 15 amino acids. Trimming cost V 3 bases and J 3 bases, with 15 bases left between them. Germline V lookup: CDR1 SNHLY, CDR2 FYNNEI. The sequencing sample was made of PBMCs. This sequence joins TRBV2 and TRBJ2-7, with D uncertain. The clonotype originates from a girl aged 2-10 years in good health and CMV-seronegative. The CDR3 region has the DNA TGTGCCAGCAGTGATTTTGGCCAATTCTTCTACGAGCAGTACTTC. Translating it yields CASSDFGQFFYEQYF.